Each of the 20 T cell receptor beta chains below was sequenced from the same sample in a study of T cells in Graves' hyperthyroidism and ophthalmopathy. RNA transcripts served as the template for amplifying TCR beta CDR3 regions. HTBI primers were the set used in a first-round RT-PCR of the TCR CDR3. TCRdb processed the multiplex PCR reads anew with MiXCR; each CDR3 protein has one entry. The sample consists of 89,000 or so distinct CDR3 sequences, about 40% of them appearing once. Sequencing used peripheral blood or thyroid tissue (not recorded which). The receptors here all came from a woman aged 25-40 years with Graves' hyperthyroidism.

J is TRBJ2-7 and V is TRBV28, with 9 bases matching TRBD2. Looked up from germline, CDR1 is MDHEN and CDR2 is SYDVKM. Unmatched junction bases numbered 9, after V lost 5 bases and J lost 7 bases. The CDR3 sequence is 14 residues long. The CDR3 spells CASSMLAGVGEQYF. CDR3 DNA sequence: TGTGCCAGCAGTATGTTAGCGGGGGTAGGAGAGCAGTACTTC.

The J gene is TRBJ1-2, the V gene TRBV13, with unresolved D. The V and J ends lost 0 bases and 2 bases respectively, with 7 bases between them. Per the germline V gene, CDR1 is PRHDT and CDR2 is FYEKMQ (reference sequence). This CDR3 contains 14 residues. The CDR3 DNA reads TGTGCCAGCAGCTTAGGAGGGCTCAACTATGGCTACACCTTC. It is translated as CASSLGGLNYGYTF.

This clonotype was counted many times. V usage is TRBV28 and J usage is TRBJ2-7, with 7 bases lining up with TRBD1. Germline V gene data show CDR1 as MDHEN and CDR2 as SYDVKM. This CDR3 has 16 residues. V shed 5 bases and J 1 base; nucleotides not matched to a gene: 11. The CDR3 protein is CASSGRGWGGSYEQYF. As DNA, the CDR3 is TGTGCCAGCAGTGGCAGGGGGTGGGGCGGGTCCTACGAGCAGTACTTC.

As to this clonotype: This CDR3 is missing its conserved last phenylalanine or tryptophan, likely due to a read error. It is unclear where the CDR3 begins or ends on the DNA, so no DNA is shown, and the CDR3 is as TCRdb lists it. This rearrangement joins TRBV7-2 to TRBJ1-1; the D segment call TRBD1 is taken from the table without a DNA check. The CDR3 length equals 10 residues, ends included. Germline V CDR1 and CDR2: SGHTA, FQGNSA. CDR3 region: CASSSRQGGI.

This clonotype appeared many times. The rearrangement joins TRBV19 to TRBJ2-5, with TRBD1 identical over 8 bases. Per germline, CDR1 LNHDA and CDR2 SQIVND (reference sequence). V was pared by 6 bases and J by 4 bases, with 4 bases of the junction left unmatched. The CDR3 is made up of 13 amino acids. The CDR3: CASSEQGGETQYF. CDR3 nucleotide sequence: TGTGCCAGTAGCGAACAGGGGGGAGAGACCCAGTACTTC.

The chain links TRBV2 to TRBJ1-5; D may be TRBD1 (5 bases). The germline V gene encodes CDR1 SNHLY and CDR2 FYNNEI. This CDR3 region has 13 residues. V gave up 6 bases and J gave up 2 bases, with 8 bases separating them. This chain's CDR3 is CASRAGGNQPQHF. CDR3 coding DNA: TGTGCCAGCAGGGCGGGGGGCAATCAGCCCCAGCATTTT.

The V gene is TRBV29-1, the J gene TRBJ1-1, with 7 bases matching TRBD1. The trim removed 6 bases at V and 4 bases at J, leaving 11 bases unmatched. CDR3 length: 14 amino acids. Germline V lookup: CDR1 SQVTM, CDR2 ANQGSEA. CDR3 nucleotide sequence: TGCAGCGTCCTTGGACAGGCCGCGGCCACTGAAGCTTTCTTT. It codes for CSVLGQAAATEAFF.

At least ten counts were recorded for this clonotype. CDR3 region: CASTLTGGAGGYTF. CDR3 nucleotides: TGTGCCAGCACCCTGACAGGGGGCGCAGGTGGCTACACCTTC. The rearrangement links TRBV7-2 to TRBJ1-2, with 10 bases lining up with TRBD1. The length of the CDR3 is 14 residues. Germline V CDR1 and CDR2: SGHTA, FQGNSA. Trimming took 7 bases from V and 7 from J; bases not matched to a gene: 9.

The gene calls are TRBV7-9 and TRBJ2-3, with 11 bases fitting TRBD2. The CDR3 length is 16 residues. The V gene's germline CDR1 is SEHNR and CDR2 FQNEAQ (reference sequence). V gave up 5 bases and J gave up 2 bases; unmatched junction bases: 6. The CDR3, as DNA: TGTGCCAGCAGCCACTCTAGCGGGAGGACCACAGATACGCAGTATTTT. Encoded protein: CASSHSSGRTTDTQYF. The full variable domain, with the rest looked up from reference TRBV7-9 and TRBJ2-3, is DTGVSQNPRHKITKRGQNVTFRCDPISEHNRLYWYRQTLGQGPEFLTYFQNEAQLEKSRLLSDRFSAERPKGSFSTLEIQRTEQGDSAMYLCASSHSSGRTTDTQYFGPGTRLTVL.

With respect to this clonotype: The junction differs from germline at one of its ends, possibly a read error. The J gene is TRBJ1-4, the V gene TRBV10-3; D gene ambiguous. The CDR3 totals 12 residues. Germline loops: CDR1 ENHRY, CDR2 SYGVKD. CDR3 DNA: TGTGCCATCAGTGCATTCAACGAAAAACGGTTTTTT. Translating gives CAISAFNEKRFF.

This clonotype has just a few counts. The chain combines TRBV25-1 with TRBJ1-2; D is ambiguous. V was trimmed by 1 base and J by 11 bases, leaving 11 bases between them. The CDR3 covers 12 residues. Germline CDR1 and CDR2: MGHDK and SYGVNS. The CDR3 is CASSESRGKYTF. CDR3 coding DNA: TGTGCCAGCAGTGAATCTCGAGGGAAGTACACCTTC.

This clonotype was detected ten times or more. V usage is TRBV4-1 and J usage is TRBJ1-1; D is possibly TRBD1 (5 bases). This CDR3 has 15 residues. Germline CDR1 is MGHRA and CDR2 is YSYEKL. Trimming took off 4 bases at V and 4 bases at J, with 16 bases between the two ends. The CDR3 sequence is CASSRILREGTEAFF. CDR3 in DNA: TGCGCCAGCAGCCGTATCCTCAGGGAGGGCACTGAAGCTTTCTTT.

This clonotype was counted at least ten times. This chain links TRBV7-9 with TRBJ1-1, with TRBD1 as a possible D gene (6 bases). V was cut by 3 bases and J by 3 bases, with 14 bases left in between. In germline, CDR1 is SEHNR, CDR2 FQNEAQ (reference sequence). The CDR3 contains 15 residues. The CDR3 spells CASSFHGTPYTEAFF. The CDR3 DNA reads TGTGCCAGCAGCTTCCATGGGACACCCTACACTGAAGCTTTCTTT.

In regard to this clonotype: The conserved phenylalanine or tryptophan is not found at the CDR3 terminus, so this likely reflects a read error. It is unclear where the CDR3 begins or ends on the DNA, so no DNA is shown, and the CDR3 is as TCRdb lists it. The gene calls are TRBV5-1 and TRBJ2-1. Inclusive of both ends, the CDR3 amounts to 9 amino acids. Germline assignment: CDR1 SGHRS and CDR2 YFSETQ. The CDR3 sequence: CASSLVDIQ.

This clonotype came up a few times. The J gene is TRBJ1-4, the V gene TRBV25-1, with 7 positions matching TRBD1. The CDR3 runs 16 residues. J lost 0 bases, V lost 8 bases, and 9 bases had no gene match. Germline-derived CDR1 and CDR2 are MGHDK and SYGVNS. The CDR3 sequence is CASSPGGLSTNEKLFF. CDR3 bases: TGTGCCAGCTCACCAGGGGGACTCTCAACTAATGAAAAACTGTTTTTT.

Of note for this clonotype: A much larger clone lies a single base off, so this may be a read error. The gene calls are TRBV6-1 and TRBJ1-1, with TRBD1 matching 8 bases. The CDR3 length is 13 residues. CDR1 is MNHNS, CDR2 SASEGT, per germline. J gave up 5 bases and V 11 bases, and 10 bases lay outside the gene matches. The CDR3 is CAGRTGFQTEAFF. CDR3 DNA: TGTGCCGGCCGGACAGGGTTCCAGACTGAAGCTTTCTTT.

This clonotype was seen repeatedly, ten times or more. J is TRBJ2-3 and V is TRBV15; D is uncertain. V dropped 2 bases and J dropped 6 bases, with 15 bases sitting between them. Germline V gene data show CDR1 as LNHNV and CDR2 as YYDKDF (reference sequence). The length of the CDR3 is 15 residues. This CDR3 reads CATSRKTSRPDTQYF. DNA for the CDR3: TGTGCCACCAGCAGAAAAACGTCACGCCCCGATACGCAGTATTTT.

This clonotype has at least ten counts. The chain recombines TRBV4-1 with TRBJ1-4; 7 nucleotides line up with TRBD1. V gave up 4 bases and J gave up 5 bases; unmatched junction bases: 4. This CDR3 comprises 14 residues. Germline CDR1 reads MGHRA; CDR2 reads YSYEKL. CDR3 amino acids: CASSRRQGNEKLFF. DNA of the CDR3: TGCGCCAGCAGCCGAAGACAGGGAAATGAAAAACTGTTTTTT.

Note on this clonotype: Here the CDR3 omits its conserved ending phenylalanine or tryptophan, so a read error is the likely source. The V and J genes are TRBV4-2 and TRBJ2-5; the D is unclear. Germline V gene lookup returns CDR1 LGHNA and CDR2 YNFKEQ. This CDR3 contains 13 residues. The CDR3 spells CATSPGWGETQYL. CDR3 bases: TGTGCCACCAGCCCCGGGTGGGGAGAGACCCAGTACCTC.

This clonotype is termed large. CDR3 DNA sequence: TGTGCCAGCAGCTTAGCCGGGGGGGTCACTGAAGCTTTCTTT. It translates to CASSLAGGVTEAFF. The genes are TRBV7-6 and TRBJ1-1; maybe TRBD1 (5 bases). This CDR3 region has 14 residues. From germline, CDR1 is SGHVS and CDR2 FNYEAQ. V shed 0 bases and J shed 4 bases, with 9 bases lying between them.